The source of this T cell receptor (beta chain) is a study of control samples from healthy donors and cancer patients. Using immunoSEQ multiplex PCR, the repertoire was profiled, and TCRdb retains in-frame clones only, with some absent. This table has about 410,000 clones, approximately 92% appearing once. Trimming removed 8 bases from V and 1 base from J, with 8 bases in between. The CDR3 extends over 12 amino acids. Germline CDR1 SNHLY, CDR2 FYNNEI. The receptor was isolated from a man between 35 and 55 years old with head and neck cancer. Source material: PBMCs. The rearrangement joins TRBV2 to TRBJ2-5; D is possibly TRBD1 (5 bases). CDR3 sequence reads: CASGHRQETQYF. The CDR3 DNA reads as TGTGCCAGCGGACACCGCCAAGAGACCCAGTACTTC.